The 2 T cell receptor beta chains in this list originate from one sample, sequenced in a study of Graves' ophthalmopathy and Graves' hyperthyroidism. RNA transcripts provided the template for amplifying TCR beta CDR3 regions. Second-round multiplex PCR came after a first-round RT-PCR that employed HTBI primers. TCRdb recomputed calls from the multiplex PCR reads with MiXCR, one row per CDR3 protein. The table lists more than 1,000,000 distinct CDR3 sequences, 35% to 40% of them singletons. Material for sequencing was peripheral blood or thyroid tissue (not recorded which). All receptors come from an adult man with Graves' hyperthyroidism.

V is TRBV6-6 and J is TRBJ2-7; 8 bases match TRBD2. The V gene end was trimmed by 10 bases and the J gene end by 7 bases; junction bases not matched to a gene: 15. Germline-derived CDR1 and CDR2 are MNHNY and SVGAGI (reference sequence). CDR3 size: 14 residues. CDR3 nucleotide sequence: TGTGCCACCCAAGTTAGAGCGGGAGCATTAGAGCAGTACTTC. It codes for CATQVRAGALEQYF.

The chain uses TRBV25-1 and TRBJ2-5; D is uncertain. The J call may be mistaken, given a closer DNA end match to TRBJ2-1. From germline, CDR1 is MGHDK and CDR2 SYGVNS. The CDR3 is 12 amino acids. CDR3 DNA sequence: TGTGCCAGCAGTTTAAGGGAAAATGAGCAGTTCTTC. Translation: CASSLRENEQFF.